One TCR beta chain is described in this entry. This specimen comes from a study of blood T cell repertoires in COVID-19. Sequenced by immunoSEQ multiplex PCR; TCRdb stores in-frame clones only, minus some. The repertoire consists of approximately 250,000 clones, with approximately 90% occurring once and the leading ten covering 4.1%. Sequencing was carried out using PBMCs or T cells enriched from blood (not recorded which). This clonotype originated in a woman in her thirties with acute COVID-19.

CDR3 DNA: TGCAGCGTTGAGACAGCATCCTACGAGCAGTACTTC. Protein sequence: CSVETASYEQYF. The chain carries TRBV29-1 and TRBJ2-7; tentatively, D is TRBD1 (5 bases). This CDR3 is 12 amino acids long. Trimming removed 3 bases at V and 1 base at J, with 7 bases between. Germline CDR1 SQVTM, CDR2 ANQGSEA.